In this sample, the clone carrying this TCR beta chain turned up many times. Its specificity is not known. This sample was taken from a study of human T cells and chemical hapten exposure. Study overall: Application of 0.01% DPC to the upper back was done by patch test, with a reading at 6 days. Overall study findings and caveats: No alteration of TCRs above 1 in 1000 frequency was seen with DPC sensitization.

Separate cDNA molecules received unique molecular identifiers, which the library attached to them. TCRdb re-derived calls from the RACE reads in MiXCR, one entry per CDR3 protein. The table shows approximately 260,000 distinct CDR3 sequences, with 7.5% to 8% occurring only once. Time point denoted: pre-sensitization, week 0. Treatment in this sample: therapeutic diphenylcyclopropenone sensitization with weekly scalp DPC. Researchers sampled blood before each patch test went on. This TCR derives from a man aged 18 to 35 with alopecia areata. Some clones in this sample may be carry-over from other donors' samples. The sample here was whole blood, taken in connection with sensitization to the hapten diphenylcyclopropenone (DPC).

The CDR3 protein is CASSTLQVGGGELFF. CDR3 DNA sequence: TGTGCCAGCAGCACCCTTCAGGTGGGAGGCGGGGAGCTGTTTTTT. The chain employs TRBV11-2 and TRBJ2-2; D perhaps matches TRBD2 (6 bases). CDR1 and CDR2 from the germline V gene are SGHAT and FQNNGV. V lost 5 bases to trimming and J lost 7 bases, with 17 bases between them. This CDR3 has 15 amino acids.